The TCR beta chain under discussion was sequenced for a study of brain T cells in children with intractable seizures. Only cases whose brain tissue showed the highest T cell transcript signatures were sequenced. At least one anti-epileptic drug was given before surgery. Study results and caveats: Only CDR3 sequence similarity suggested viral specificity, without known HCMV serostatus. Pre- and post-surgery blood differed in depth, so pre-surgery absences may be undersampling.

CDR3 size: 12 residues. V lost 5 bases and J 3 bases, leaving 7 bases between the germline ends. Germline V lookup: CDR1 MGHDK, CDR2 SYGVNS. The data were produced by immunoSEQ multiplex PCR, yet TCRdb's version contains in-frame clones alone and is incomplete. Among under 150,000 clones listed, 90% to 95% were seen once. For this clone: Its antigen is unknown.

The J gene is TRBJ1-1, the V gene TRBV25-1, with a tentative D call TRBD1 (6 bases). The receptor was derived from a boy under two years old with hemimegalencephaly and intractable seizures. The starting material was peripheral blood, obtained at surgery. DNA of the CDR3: TGTGCCAGCAGTACAGGGCACACTGAAGCTTTCTTT. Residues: CASSTGHTEAFF.